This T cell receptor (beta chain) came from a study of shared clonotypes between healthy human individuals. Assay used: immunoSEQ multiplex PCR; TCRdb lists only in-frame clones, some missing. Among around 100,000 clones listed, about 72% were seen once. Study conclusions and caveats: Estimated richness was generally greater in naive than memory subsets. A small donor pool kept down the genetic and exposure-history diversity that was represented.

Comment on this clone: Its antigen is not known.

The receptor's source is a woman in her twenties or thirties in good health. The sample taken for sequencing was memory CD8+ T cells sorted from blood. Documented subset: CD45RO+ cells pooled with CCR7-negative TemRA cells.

The CDR3 DNA is TGTGCCAGCAGCTTCGGTCCGGAGACCTACGAGCAGTACTTC. This translates into CASSFGPETYEQYF. The V and J genes are TRBV7-9 and TRBJ2-7, with unresolved D. Germline assignment: CDR1 SEHNR and CDR2 FQNEAQ (reference sequence). The CDR3 totals 14 residues. Trimming left V 3 bases short and J 2 bases short, with 11 bases between.